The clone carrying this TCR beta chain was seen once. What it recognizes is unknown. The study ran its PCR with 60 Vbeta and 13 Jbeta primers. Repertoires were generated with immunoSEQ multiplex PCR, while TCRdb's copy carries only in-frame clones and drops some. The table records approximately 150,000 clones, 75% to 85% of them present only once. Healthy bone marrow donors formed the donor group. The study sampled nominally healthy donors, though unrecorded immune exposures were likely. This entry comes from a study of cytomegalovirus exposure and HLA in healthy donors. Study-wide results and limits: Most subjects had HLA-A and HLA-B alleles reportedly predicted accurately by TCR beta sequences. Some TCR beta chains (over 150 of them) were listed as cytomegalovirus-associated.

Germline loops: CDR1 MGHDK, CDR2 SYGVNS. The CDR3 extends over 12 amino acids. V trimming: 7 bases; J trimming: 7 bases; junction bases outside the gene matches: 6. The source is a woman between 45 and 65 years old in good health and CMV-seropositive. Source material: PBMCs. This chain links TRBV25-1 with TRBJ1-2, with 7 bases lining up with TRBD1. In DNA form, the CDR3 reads TGTGCCAGCAAAACAGGGGATCGTGGCTACACCTTC. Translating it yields CASKTGDRGYTF.